The 26 T cell receptor beta chains below were found in one sample sequenced in a study of OX40 agonist ivuxolimab in advanced cancers. Libraries were prepared by immunoSEQ multiplex PCR; TCRdb keeps only in-frame clonotypes and omits some of them. This sample yields about 100,000 clones, of which over 75% are seen a single time; about 0.17% belongs to the top ten. The sequencing here drew on CD4+ or CD8+ T cells sorted from blood, taken in a trial of the OX40 agonist ivuxolimab. Receptor source: an adult with an advanced solid tumor such as melanoma, head and neck, liver or kidney cancer.

The chain recombines TRBV11-2 with TRBJ2-3, with 10 bases matching TRBD2. Germline CDR1 and CDR2: SGHAT and FQNNGV. The CDR3 is made up of 15 amino acids. Trimming took 5 bases from V and 1 from J; bases not matched to a gene: 3. The CDR3 DNA reads TGTGCCAGCAGCCATGGACTAGCGGGCACAGATACGCAGTATTTT. Its translation is CASSHGLAGTDTQYF.

The chain links TRBV21-1 to TRBJ2-7; the D segment call TRBD1 is taken from the table without a DNA check. TRBV21-1 is a documented pseudogene. This CDR3 is built from 19 residues. This chain's CDR3 is CASSKACRARSTQYFEQYF. CDR3 nucleotides: TGTGCCAGCAGCAAAGCATGCAGGGCACGCTCGACCCAGTATTTCGAGCAGTACTTC.

The chain is built from TRBV14 and TRBJ1-3; no definite D call. Germline V CDR1 and CDR2: SGHDN, FVKESK. With 0 bases removed from V and 0 bases from J, the gap between germline ends came to 12 bases. The CDR3 is 17 amino acids. Here the CDR3 DNA reads TGTGCCAGCAGCCAAGATTTTAGGGCTGGCTCTGGAAACACCATATATTTT. Translated, it gives CASSQDFRAGSGNTIYF.

The V gene is TRBV29-1, the J gene TRBJ1-2; possible D gene TRBD1, 5 bases. The CDR3 covers 12 residues. Looked up from germline, CDR1 is SQVTM and CDR2 is ANQGSEA. Trimming took 7 bases from V and 4 from J, leaving 13 bases between them. CDR3 in DNA: TGCAGCGCAAGCGACAGCTTCTATGGCTACACCTTC. It is translated as CSASDSFYGYTF.

This rearrangement joins TRBV10-3 to TRBJ1-4; 7 bases are a match to TRBD1. Losses at the gene ends were 3 bases for V and 8 bases for J; bases not matched to a gene: 9. This CDR3 contains 15 residues. Germline CDR1 reads ENHRY; CDR2 reads SYGVKD. The CDR3 nucleotides are TGTGCCATCAGTGAATCTCGGACAGGTCGGGAAAAACTGTTTTTT. Protein: CAISESRTGREKLFF.

This rearrangement joins TRBV7-9 to TRBJ1-2; no clear D. Germline V gene data show CDR1 as SEHNR and CDR2 as FQNEAQ (reference sequence). The CDR3 is 13 residues long. Trimming shortened V by 2 bases and J by 4 bases, and 8 bases separated the two germline ends. DNA for the CDR3: TGTGCCAGCAGCTTAAACCGGGCCTATGGCTACACCTTC. Its translation is CASSLNRAYGYTF. The full variable domain, with the rest looked up from reference TRBV7-9 and TRBJ1-2, is DTGVSQNPRHKITKRGQNVTFRCDPISEHNRLYWYRQTLGQGPEFLTYFQNEAQLEKSRLLSDRFSAERPKGSFSTLEIQRTEQGDSAMYLCASSLNRAYGYTFGSGTRLTVV.

J is TRBJ2-1 and V is TRBV7-3; D may match TRBD1 or TRBD2 (5 bases each). The V gene lost 1 base and the J gene lost 15 bases, with 13 bases spanning the gap. CDR3 length: 12 amino acids. From germline, CDR1 is SGHTA and CDR2 FQGTGA. The CDR3 sequence is CASSLRGTPMFF. CDR3 DNA: TGTGCCAGCAGCTTAAGAGGGACCCCCATGTTCTTC.

This clone was observed a single time. The V gene is TRBV6-6, the J gene TRBJ2-2; D may be TRBD1 (6 bases). The CDR3 has 16 residues. The germline V gene encodes CDR1 MNHNY and CDR2 SVGAGI (reference sequence). V was pared by 5 bases and J by 7 bases, with 20 bases between. The CDR3, as DNA: TGTGCCAGCAGTACTTTGGAACAGGGCCGGGGCGGGGAGCTGTTTTTT. This sequence encodes CASSTLEQGRGGELFF.

This chain joins TRBV30 and TRBJ2-7; D is uncertain. The CDR3 has 11 amino acids. The germline V and J ends were trimmed by 2 bases and 6 bases, with 8 bases remaining between them. Germline V lookup: CDR1 GTSNPN, CDR2 SVGIG (reference sequence). The CDR3 DNA reads as TGTGCCTGGAGTAAGACAAGCGAGCAGTACTTC. Translation gives CAWSKTSEQYF.

The chain links TRBV6-6 to TRBJ1-5; no clear D gene. Germline V gene data show CDR1 as MNHNY and CDR2 as SVGAGI (reference sequence). The CDR3 is 15 residues long. V dropped 6 bases and J dropped 2 bases, with 14 bases sitting between them. CDR3 in amino acids: CASSPDGEGNQPQHF. The CDR3 nucleotides are TGTGCCAGCAGCCCCGACGGGGAGGGCAATCAGCCCCAGCATTTT.

The CDR3, as DNA: TGTGCCAGCAGCCCCGGACTAGCGGGGGGGCCGGAGACCCAGTACTTC. Translated: CASSPGLAGGPETQYF. This chain connects TRBV5-4 to TRBJ2-5; 15 bases are shared with TRBD2. CDR3 size: 16 residues. Germline CDR1 and CDR2: SGHNT and YYREEE (reference sequence). Losses at the gene ends were 4 bases for V and 5 bases for J; bases not matched to a gene: 6.

This chain joins TRBV7-9 and TRBJ2-7; TRBD1 agrees at 10 bases. Looked up from germline, CDR1 is SEHNR and CDR2 is FQNEAQ (reference sequence). This CDR3 spans 14 amino acids. The V and J ends lost 5 bases and 6 bases, in that order; junction bases with no gene match: 7. The CDR3 protein is CASSVGTGVFEQYF. CDR3 coding DNA: TGTGCCAGCAGCGTCGGGACAGGGGTGTTCGAGCAGTACTTC.

The chain combines TRBV5-1 with TRBJ2-3; possibly TRBD2 for D (5 bases). The CDR3 is 14 residues long. V lost 4 bases and J lost 3, with 12 bases in between. CDR1 and CDR2 (germline): SGHRS, YFSETQ. CDR3 protein: CASSRGSDTDTQYF. CDR3 DNA sequence: TGCGCCAGCAGCCGGGGATCCGATACAGATACGCAGTATTTT.

This chain links TRBV5-1 with TRBJ2-5, with D possibly TRBD2 on 5 matching bases. CDR3 length: 15 amino acids. Germline-derived CDR1 and CDR2 are SGHRS and YFSETQ. V lost 0 bases, J lost 5 bases, and 14 bases lay in between. CDR3 DNA: TGCGCCAGCAGCTTGGCCTCACGACGGGATGAGACCCAGTACTTC. The encoded protein is CASSLASRRDETQYF.

The chain carries TRBV11-2 and TRBJ2-1; 11 nucleotides line up with TRBD1. CDR3 size: 15 residues. V shed 5 bases, J shed 7 bases, and the junction held 7 bases outside the gene matches. The germline CDR1 and CDR2 sequences are SGHAT and FQNNGV. The CDR3 DNA reads as TGTGCCAGCAGCCCCCGGGACAGGGGGATGAATGAGCAGTTCTTC. Its protein is CASSPRDRGMNEQFF.

This chain links TRBV2 with TRBJ2-1; 7 positions agree with TRBD1. V was clipped by 6 bases and J by 4 bases; unmatched bases: 9. The length of the CDR3 is 15 residues. Germline V gene sequence: CDR1 SNHLY, CDR2 FYNNEI. The CDR3 is CASRGGRGSYNEQFF. DNA for the CDR3: TGTGCCAGCAGAGGGGGCCGGGGCTCGTACAATGAGCAGTTCTTC.

The rearrangement links TRBV4-1 to TRBJ2-7; the match to TRBD1 covers 7 bases. Germline V gives CDR1 MGHRA, CDR2 YSYEKL. V lost 4 bases to trimming and J lost 1 base; unmatched junction nucleotides: 7. The CDR3 spans 15 residues. In nucleotides, the CDR3 is TGCGCCAGCAGCCGAGACGGGACAGCTTCCTACGAGCAGTACTTC. Encoded protein: CASSRDGTASYEQYF.

The chain couples TRBV7-9 to TRBJ1-4; possible D gene TRBD1, 6 bases. The CDR3 runs to 17 residues. Germline CDR1 and CDR2: SEHNR and FQNEAQ (reference sequence). Trimming removed 4 bases from V and 0 bases from J, with 15 bases in between. CDR3: CASSSVTGIATNEKLFF. DNA for the CDR3: TGTGCCAGCAGCTCCGTAACAGGGATTGCAACTAATGAAAAACTGTTTTTT.

This clone was counted a few times. This chain connects TRBV7-9 to TRBJ1-1; D not certain. Trimming removed 1 base from V and 5 bases from J, with 5 bases in between. This CDR3 has 12 amino acids. CDR1 and CDR2 (germline): SEHNR, FQNEAQ (reference sequence). The CDR3 coding sequence is TGTGCCAGCAGCTTAGAGAGAACTGAAGCTTTCTTT. Protein sequence: CASSLERTEAFF.

This clone has just a few counts. V gene TRBV7-9 combines with J gene TRBJ2-2; TRBD1 matches 9 bases. Germline trimming cut 1 base from V and 5 bases from J; bases unmatched to any gene: 5. This CDR3 has 16 amino acids. Germline-derived CDR1 and CDR2 are SEHNR and FQNEAQ (reference sequence). The CDR3 DNA reads TGTGCCAGCAGCTTAGTCTCGGGGACAGGGACCGGGGAGCTGTTTTTT. Its protein product is CASSLVSGTGTGELFF.

The chain links TRBV18 to TRBJ1-2; D not certain. V dropped 2 bases and J dropped 2 bases, with 3 bases sitting between them. The V gene's germline CDR1 is KGHSH and CDR2 LQKENI. This CDR3 is built from 12 residues. For the CDR3, the DNA is TGTGCCAGCTCACCATTAAACTATGGCTACACCTTC. Protein product: CASSPLNYGYTF.

This clone came up once. The chain has TRBV6-1 and TRBJ2-3; perhaps TRBD1 as D (6 bases). Germline loops: CDR1 MNHNS, CDR2 SASEGT. This CDR3 spans 15 amino acids. The V end was cut by 2 bases, the J end by 3 bases, with 12 bases between. Written as DNA, the CDR3 is TGTGCCAGCAGTGAAAGGGGGATTGGGACAGATACGCAGTATTTT. This sequence encodes CASSERGIGTDTQYF.

This clone was seen a single time. V gene TRBV5-1 combines with J gene TRBJ2-1; 10 positions match TRBD2. The J segment lost 3 bases and the V segment lost 1 base, leaving 1 base of the junction unmatched. Per the germline V gene, CDR1 is SGHRS and CDR2 is YFSETQ. The CDR3 loop spans 15 amino acids. CDR3 sequence: CASSLRTSGYNEQFF. In DNA, the CDR3 is TGCGCCAGCAGCTTGAGGACTAGCGGCTACAATGAGCAGTTCTTC.

The CDR3 DNA is TGTGCCAGCAGTGTTGTTGGGACAGGGGATACCGGGGAGCTGTTTTTT. This encodes CASSVVGTGDTGELFF. This chain joins TRBV6-1 and TRBJ2-2, with 10 bases identical to TRBD1. V trimming: 4 bases; J trimming: 5 bases; junction bases outside the gene matches: 7. The CDR3 has 16 amino acids. Germline values: CDR1 MNHNS, CDR2 SASEGT.

This chain connects TRBV6-4 to TRBJ1-5; tentatively, D is TRBD1 (6 bases). This CDR3 is built from 18 residues. The V gene's germline CDR1 is MRHNA and CDR2 SNTAGT. Trimming took off 8 bases at V and 0 bases at J, with 23 bases between the two ends. As DNA, the CDR3 is TGTGCCAGCGGAGGTAGTTGCCTCAGGGACATTAGCAATCAGCCCCAGCATTTT. Translation: CASGGSCLRDISNQPQHF.

The chain recombines TRBV4-1 with TRBJ2-5; 9 nucleotides line up with TRBD2. V lost 0 bases, J lost 4 bases, and 9 bases stayed unmatched. The CDR3 consists of 17 residues. In germline, CDR1 is MGHRA, CDR2 YSYEKL. CDR3 loop: CASSQEGGGGRRETQYF. CDR3 DNA: TGCGCCAGCAGCCAAGAAGGCGGGGGGGGTCGACGAGAGACCCAGTACTTC.